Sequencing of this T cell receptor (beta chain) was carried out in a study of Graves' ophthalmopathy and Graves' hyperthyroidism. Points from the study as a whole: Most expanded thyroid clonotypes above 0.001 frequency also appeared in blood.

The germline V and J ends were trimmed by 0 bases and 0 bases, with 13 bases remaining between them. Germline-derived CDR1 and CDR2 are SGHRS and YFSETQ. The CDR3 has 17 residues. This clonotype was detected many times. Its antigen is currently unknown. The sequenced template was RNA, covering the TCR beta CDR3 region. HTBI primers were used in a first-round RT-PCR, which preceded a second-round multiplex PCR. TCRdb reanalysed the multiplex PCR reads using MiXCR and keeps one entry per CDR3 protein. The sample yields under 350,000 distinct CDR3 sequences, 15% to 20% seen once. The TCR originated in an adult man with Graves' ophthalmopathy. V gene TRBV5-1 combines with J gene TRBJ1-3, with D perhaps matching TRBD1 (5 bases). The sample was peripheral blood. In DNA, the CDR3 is TGCGCCAGCAGCTTGGACGGGGCAATAACCTCTGGAAACACCATATATTTT. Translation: CASSLDGAITSGNTIYF.